The 30 T cell receptor beta chains reported below all come from one sample, sequenced in a study of CD8 T cells in Susac syndrome. RNA was extracted with the RNeasy kit, and a quantity of roughly 0.5 to 1 ug was reverse transcribed using random hexamers. TCRdb fed the immunoSEQ multiplex PCR reads into MiXCR, producing one record per CDR3 protein. The sample lists 130,000 or so distinct CDR3 sequences, roughly 80% occurring once. What was sequenced was CD8+ T cells from PBMCs. The receptors come from a human donor with multiple sclerosis.

This rearrangement joins TRBV27 to TRBJ2-3; no reliable D call. V was trimmed by 3 bases and J by 5 bases, leaving 9 bases between them. In germline, CDR1 is MNHEY, CDR2 SMNVEV (reference sequence). CDR3 size: 13 residues. The CDR3 nucleotides read TGTGCCAGCAGTTTGTTTTTGGGAGATACGCAGTATTTT. Its protein is CASSLFLGDTQYF.

The chain uses TRBV30 and TRBJ2-1; no clear D. CDR1 GTSNPN and CDR2 SVGIG come from the germline V gene (reference sequence). V lost 0 bases to trimming and J lost 10 bases, with 13 bases between them. CDR3 size: 13 residues. This chain's CDR3 is CAWSVLGLVEQFF. The CDR3 DNA sequence: TGTGCCTGGAGTGTACTCGGGCTAGTAGAGCAGTTCTTC.

The chain joins TRBV7-2 to TRBJ1-4, with D possibly matching TRBD1 (5 bases). V gave up 3 bases and J gave up 5 bases, with 16 bases separating them. From germline, CDR1 is SGHTA and CDR2 FQGNSA. CDR3 length: 16 amino acids. In nucleotides, the CDR3 is TGTGCCAGCAGCTTGTCCGGGGCGGGGAGAAATGAAAAACTGTTTTTT. Translating it yields CASSLSGAGRNEKLFF.

This chain links TRBV2 with TRBJ2-7, with 9 bases identical to TRBD2. Germline V lookup: CDR1 SNHLY, CDR2 FYNNEI. The length of the CDR3 is 14 residues. The ends lost 1 base at V and 2 bases at J; junction bases unmatched: 0. CDR3 region: CASSEGGGAYEQYF. The CDR3 DNA reads TGTGCCAGCAGTGAAGGCGGGGGGGCCTACGAGCAGTACTTC.

The V gene is TRBV7-9, the J gene TRBJ1-6; D is undetermined. V gave up 5 bases and J gave up 10 bases, with 21 bases separating them. In germline, CDR1 is SEHNR, CDR2 FQNEAQ (reference sequence). The CDR3 totals 16 residues. The CDR3 region has the DNA TGTGCCAGCAGCACCGCCCGGGGTGACGGTGGGTCACCCCTCCACTTT. The encoded protein is CASSTARGDGGSPLHF.

The V gene is TRBV28, the J gene TRBJ1-6, with D unresolved. V lost 0 bases and J lost 8, with 14 bases in between. Germline CDR1 is MDHEN and CDR2 is SYDVKM. CDR3 length: 16 amino acids. The CDR3: CASSLWQAVIDSPLHF. Here the CDR3 DNA reads TGTGCCAGCAGTTTATGGCAGGCGGTAATCGATTCACCCCTCCACTTT.

The chain recombines TRBV29-1 with TRBJ1-1; D uncertain. This CDR3 has 11 amino acids. V dropped 5 bases and J dropped 3 bases, with 7 bases sitting between them. Germline CDR1 and CDR2: SQVTM and ANQGSEA. DNA of the CDR3: TGCAGCGTTTTCTGGGACACTGAAGCTTTCTTT. Residues: CSVFWDTEAFF.

The chain links TRBV7-3 to TRBJ2-1; D gene ambiguous. The CDR3 extends over 16 amino acids. V dropped 2 bases and J dropped 7 bases, with 18 bases sitting between them. CDR1 and CDR2 (germline): SGHTA, FQGTGA. Here the CDR3 DNA reads TGTGCCAGCAGCTTAGTGGAAACCGACCATAGGAATGAGCAGTTCTTC. This gives the protein CASSLVETDHRNEQFF.

This clonotype came up a few times. V is TRBV6-1 and J is TRBJ2-6; D is unclear. The germline V gene encodes CDR1 MNHNS and CDR2 SASEGT. The CDR3 runs to 15 residues. V shed 1 base and J shed 3 bases, with 7 bases lying between them. The CDR3 reads CASSEGCCGANVLTF. CDR3 nucleotides: TGTGCCAGCAGTGAAGGGTGTTGTGGGGCCAACGTCCTGACTTTC.

The gene calls are TRBV19 and TRBJ1-6, with 7 bases lining up with TRBD1. The trim removed 9 bases at V and 0 bases at J, leaving 14 bases unmatched. This CDR3 is built from 18 residues. Germline loops: CDR1 LNHDA, CDR2 SQIVND (reference sequence). This chain's CDR3 is CASRGGTEHNSYNSPLHF. The CDR3 region has the DNA TGTGCCAGCCGAGGGGGCACCGAACATAACTCCTATAATTCACCCCTCCACTTT. Full variable domain (outside the CDR3, taken from reference TRBV19 and TRBJ1-6): DGGITQSPKYLFRKEGQNVTLSCEQNLNHDAMYWYRQDPGQGLRLIYYSQIVNDFQKGDIAEGYSVSREKKESFPLTVTSAQKNPTAFYLCASRGGTEHNSYNSPLHFGNGTRLTVT.

The V gene is TRBV23-1, the J gene TRBJ2-6; the match to TRBD1 covers 7 bases. TRBV23-1 qualifies as an ORF whose function is uncertain. The CDR3 runs 21 residues. Germline trimming cut 0 bases from V and 3 bases from J; bases unmatched to any gene: 17. CDR3 DNA: TGCGCCAGCAGTCAATCGGGTGGGGCCCAGAAAACAGGGGATGGGGCCAACGTCCTGACTTTC. This sequence encodes CASSQSGGAQKTGDGANVLTF.

This chain connects TRBV10-2 to TRBJ1-2, with TRBD1 matching over 9 bases. Per the germline V gene, CDR1 is WSHSY and CDR2 is SAAADI. The length of the CDR3 is 13 residues. The trim removed 9 bases at V and 6 bases at J, leaving 8 bases unmatched. This CDR3 is CASTTDRGDGYTF. The CDR3 coding sequence is TGCGCCAGTACCACGGACAGGGGAGATGGCTACACCTTC.

The chain combines TRBV5-5 with TRBJ2-7, with D uncertain. Trimming stripped 2 bases from V and 0 bases from J, with 9 bases between. The CDR3 sequence is 14 residues long. CDR1 and CDR2 (germline): SGHKS, YYEKEE (reference sequence). CDR3 loop: CASSFATNSYEQYF. CDR3 bases: TGTGCCAGCAGCTTTGCGACGAACTCCTACGAGCAGTACTTC.

The chain carries TRBV7-9 and TRBJ2-1, with a tentative D call TRBD2 (5 bases). Per germline, CDR1 SEHNR and CDR2 FQNEAQ (reference sequence). The CDR3 length is 15 residues. V was cut by 5 bases and J by 1 base, with 12 bases left in between. CDR3 coding DNA: TGTGCCAGCAGCCCAGCGGTCGTATCCTACAATGAGCAGTTCTTC. It codes for CASSPAVVSYNEQFF.

The count of this clonotype is one. This chain joins TRBV6-1 and TRBJ2-7, with D unresolved. Deletions cut 1 base from V and 3 bases from J, with 10 bases between. Germline V gene sequence: CDR1 MNHNS, CDR2 SASEGT. The CDR3 spans 14 residues. The CDR3 sequence: CASSEGVGFYEQYV. CDR3 coding DNA: TGTGCCAGCAGTGAAGGCGTCGGATTCTACGAGCAGTACGTC.

The CDR3 here is CASRHLRGSHTDTQYF. DNA for the CDR3: TGTGCCAGCAGACACCTAAGGGGGTCCCACACAGATACGCAGTATTTT. The chain links TRBV27 to TRBJ2-3; the D gene is possibly TRBD1 (6 bases). Trimming removed 6 bases from V and 2 bases from J, with 18 bases in between. Germline V gene sequence: CDR1 MNHEY, CDR2 SMNVEV (reference sequence). The CDR3 totals 16 residues.

This clonotype has only one observation. The J gene is TRBJ2-1, the V gene TRBV19, with a possible D match to TRBD2 (6 bases). V lost 7 bases, J lost 1 base, and 17 bases lay in between. The CDR3 sequence is 16 residues long. Per the germline V gene, CDR1 is LNHDA and CDR2 is SQIVND (reference sequence). The CDR3 nucleotides are TGTGCCAGTATGGTCGGGGGAGTGAGGTCCTACAATGAGCAGTTCTTC. As protein: CASMVGGVRSYNEQFF.

The chain links TRBV2 to TRBJ2-7, with 7 bases fitting TRBD1. J lost 4 bases, V lost 4 bases, and 4 bases had no gene match. CDR1 and CDR2 from the germline V gene are SNHLY and FYNNEI. This CDR3 has 13 residues. CDR3 protein: CASSGQGGYEQYV. The CDR3 coding sequence is TGTGCCAGCAGTGGACAGGGTGGATACGAGCAGTACGTC.

This rearrangement joins TRBV15 to TRBJ2-3; 7 bases are a match to TRBD2. Germline trimming cut 0 bases from V and 5 bases from J; bases unmatched to any gene: 14. CDR1 and CDR2 from the germline V gene are LNHNV and YYDKDF (reference sequence). This CDR3 comprises 18 residues. For the CDR3, the DNA is TGTGCCACCAGCAGAGAGGTGAGCGGGACCTTCGGCATAGATACGCAGTATTTT. Its translation: CATSREVSGTFGIDTQYF.

V and J are TRBV21-1 and TRBJ2-7; TRBD2, the table's D call, lacks a check against the DNA. TRBV21-1 counts as a pseudogene. This CDR3 contains 20 residues. The CDR3 DNA follows: TGTGCCAGCAGCAATCATGAAGTAGCGGGAGCCCAACCGCCTACCTACGAGCAGTACGTC. This translates into CASSNHEVAGAQPPTYEQYV.

This clonotype was counted a single time. The J gene is TRBJ1-2, the V gene TRBV29-1; D is uncertain. This CDR3 comprises 11 residues. V was pared by 4 bases and J by 8 bases, with 11 bases between. Germline CDR1 SQVTM, CDR2 ANQGSEA. The CDR3 DNA reads TGCAGCGTTGGCGAAAGCGAAGGCTACACCTTC. Residues: CSVGESEGYTF.

The chain recombines TRBV2 with TRBJ2-7, with 9 bases that match TRBD1. Germline CDR1 and CDR2: SNHLY and FYNNEI. The CDR3 totals 16 residues. J was trimmed by 2 bases and V by 1 base; bases with no gene match: 6. The CDR3 DNA reads as TGTGCCAGCAGTGAAGGTATGGGACAGGGAACCTACGAGCAGTACTTC. Protein product: CASSEGMGQGTYEQYF.

Only a few counts were recorded for this clonotype. The CDR3 here is CASSSIPTEAFF. CDR3 bases: TGTGCCAGCAGCTCGATCCCAACTGAAGCTTTCTTT. The chain carries TRBV7-9 and TRBJ1-1; no firm D call. CDR1 and CDR2 (germline): SEHNR, FQNEAQ (reference sequence). Between the trimmed V and J ends, which lost 4 bases and 5 bases, there was a span of 8 bases. This CDR3 is built from 12 residues. Combining the CDR3 with reference TRBV7-9 and TRBJ1-1 gives the whole variable domain DTGVSQNPRHKITKRGQNVTFRCDPISEHNRLYWYRQTLGQGPEFLTYFQNEAQLEKSRLLSDRFSAERPKGSFSTLEIQRTEQGDSAMYLCASSSIPTEAFFGQGTRLTVV.

This clonotype appeared a few times. The chain carries TRBV7-6 and TRBJ2-5; D call uncertain. The CDR3 totals 10 residues. V lost 8 bases, J lost 5 bases, and 6 bases lay in between. Germline loops: CDR1 SGHVS, CDR2 FNYEAQ. The CDR3 is CASLGETQYF. CDR3 nucleotide sequence: TGTGCCAGCCTTGGGGAGACCCAGTACTTC.

The V and J genes are TRBV7-9 and TRBJ2-3, with a possible D match to TRBD2 (7 bases). The V gene lost 5 bases and the J gene lost 3 bases, with 15 bases spanning the gap. The CDR3 length is 15 residues. Germline V gene data show CDR1 as SEHNR and CDR2 as FQNEAQ (reference sequence). CDR3 sequence: CASSMSSGTTDTQYF. CDR3 in DNA: TGTGCCAGCAGCATGAGCAGCGGGACAACAGATACGCAGTATTTT.

This clonotype was found once. This likely comes from a read error, as the CDR3 has no conserved phenylalanine or tryptophan at its end. The rearrangement links TRBV9 to TRBJ1-2, with a weak D call TRBD1 (6 bases). Per the germline V gene, CDR1 is SGDLS and CDR2 is YYNGEE. Trimming removed 3 bases from V and 4 bases from J, with 28 bases in between. The CDR3 spans 19 residues. The DNA of the CDR3 is TGTGCCAGCAGCGCTGATTGGGGGCCCGATCACCGAGGCAGCTATGGCTACACCCTC. It translates to CASSADWGPDHRGSYGYTL.

This clonotype was counted only a few times. The chain carries TRBV6-2 or TRBV6-3 and TRBJ1-2; 8 bases match TRBD1. CDR1 and CDR2 (germline): MNHEY, SVGEGT. J was trimmed by 3 bases and V by 4 bases; bases with no gene match: 7. This CDR3 contains 15 residues. The CDR3 DNA sequence: TGTGCCAGCAGTTCCTTACCGACAGGGGACTATGGCTACACCTTC. Translation: CASSSLPTGDYGYTF.

This chain links TRBV7-8 with TRBJ2-3, with 9 bases matching TRBD2. With V trimmed by 6 bases and J by 0 bases, 10 bases remained unmatched. This CDR3 is 17 amino acids long. Germline loops: CDR1 SGHVS, CDR2 FQNEAQ. CDR3 in DNA: TGTGCCAGCAGTCATCTTATAGCGGGGGACAGCACAGATACGCAGTATTTT. It encodes CASSHLIAGDSTDTQYF.

The chain couples TRBV12-3 or TRBV12-4 to TRBJ1-4, with TRBD1 identical over 10 bases. The V gene end was trimmed by 6 bases and the J gene end by 10 bases; junction bases not matched to a gene: 17. The CDR3 is 17 amino acids. This CDR3 is CASSTNPATGGALKLFF. The CDR3 DNA sequence: TGTGCCAGCAGCACAAACCCGGCGACAGGGGGCGCGTTAAAACTGTTTTTT.

The rearrangement joins TRBV6-5 to TRBJ1-1; D call uncertain. V lost 0 bases and J lost 2, with 7 bases in between. The germline gives CDR1 MNHEY, CDR2 SVGAGI. The length of the CDR3 is 14 residues. CDR3: CASSYSKGNTEAFF. CDR3 in DNA: TGTGCCAGCAGTTACTCGAAGGGAAACACTGAAGCTTTCTTT.